One sample yielded the 31 T cell receptor beta chains listed below, sequenced in a study of radiation and T cells in renal cell carcinoma. The time point was: blood 2 weeks post-SBRT. Stated treatment: 15 Gy SBRT to primary tumor, nephrectomy 4 weeks later. Clones were sequenced by immunoSEQ multiplex PCR, and TCRdb holds only the in-frame ones, with some missing. This table holds over 60,000 clones, roughly 79% found once. The material sequenced was blood, taken from a patient whose treatment included radiotherapy and nephrectomy. These receptors were obtained from a man aged 55 to 70 with renal cell carcinoma.

CDR3 loop: CASSPRREEQYV. DNA of the CDR3: TGTGCCAGCAGCCCCCGCAGGGAGGAGCAGTACGTC. The rearrangement joins TRBV9 to TRBJ2-7; D is perhaps TRBD1 or TRBD2 (5 bases each). The V end lost 4 bases, the J end lost 7 bases, and 12 bases lay between the germline ends. Per germline, CDR1 SGDLS and CDR2 YYNGEE. This CDR3 contains 12 residues.

The chain is built from TRBV10-1 and TRBJ2-7; 8 bases are a match to TRBD1. V trimming: 0 bases; J trimming: 0 bases; junction bases outside the gene matches: 4. The CDR3 sequence is 16 residues long. CDR1 WNHNN and CDR2 SYGVQD come from the germline V gene (reference sequence). In nucleotides, the CDR3 is TGCGCCAGCAGTGAGTCGGGACAGGCGCCCTCCTACGAGCAGTACGTC. It is translated as CASSESGQAPSYEQYV.

As to this clone: Different DNA sequences within this sample yield the same CDR3. The rearrangement joins TRBV14 to TRBJ2-5; 12 bases align to TRBD2. The CDR3 has 15 residues. V gave up 5 bases and J gave up 1 base; unmatched junction bases: 2. Looked up from germline, CDR1 is SGHDN and CDR2 is FVKESK. The CDR3 DNA sequence: TGTGCCAGCAGCGCACTAGCGGGGGGCCAAGAGACCCAGTACTTC. This translates into CASSALAGGQETQYF.

This chain joins TRBV7-8 and TRBJ2-7; no firm D call. V lost 5 bases and J 0 bases, leaving 11 bases between the germline ends. The CDR3 is 14 residues long. Germline values: CDR1 SGHVS, CDR2 FQNEAQ. CDR3 in amino acids: CASSPLHSSYEQYV. CDR3 nucleotide sequence: TGTGCCAGCAGCCCCCTCCATAGCTCCTACGAGCAGTACGTC.

This chain joins TRBV18 and TRBJ1-3; possibly TRBD1 for D (6 bases). The CDR3 has 14 residues. From germline, CDR1 is KGHSH and CDR2 LQKENI. V was shortened by 5 bases and J by 1 base, with 9 bases between the two germline ends. This CDR3 is CASSADRSGNTIYF. CDR3 in DNA: TGTGCCAGCTCAGCTGACAGGTCTGGAAACACCATATATTTT.

On this clone: The junction departs from germline at one end; a sequencing error may be responsible. The V call is TRBV19, the J call TRBJ2-5; 10 bases align to TRBD1. Germline loops: CDR1 LNHDA, CDR2 SQIVND (reference sequence). This CDR3 spans 16 amino acids. The CDR3 protein is CASSIGDRGTQETQYF. CDR3 coding DNA: TGTGCCAGTAGCATAGGGGACAGGGGCACCCAAGAGACCCAGTACTTC.

The gene calls are TRBV5-8 and TRBJ1-1; D gene unclear. Germline CDR1 and CDR2: SGHTS and YDEGEE. V lost 4 bases, J lost 0 bases, and 19 bases lay in between. The CDR3 length is 17 residues. Written as DNA, the CDR3 is TGTGCCAGCAGCAAATCCGGGATCATCGCTTTGAACACTGAAGCTTTCTTT. Its translation: CASSKSGIIALNTEAFF.

This clone was counted between two and nine times. J is TRBJ1-1 and V is TRBV30; 10 nucleotides align to TRBD1. The V gene's germline CDR1 is GTSNPN and CDR2 SVGIG (reference sequence). The trim removed 1 base at V and 1 base at J, leaving 3 bases unmatched. The CDR3 covers 15 residues. The CDR3 DNA sequence: TGTGCCTGGAGTGCCGGGACAGGGGCGAACACTGAAGCTTTCTTT. Encoded protein: CAWSAGTGANTEAFF. The entire variable domain, with the rest obtained from reference TRBV30 and TRBJ1-1, is as follows: SQTIHQWPATLVQPVGSPLSLECTVEGTSNPNLYWYRQAAGRGLQLLFYSVGIGQISSEVPQNLSASRPQDRQFILSSKKLLLSDSGFYLCAWSAGTGANTEAFFGQGTRLTVV.

J is TRBJ2-2 and V is TRBV19; 10 nucleotides match TRBD1. Germline V gives CDR1 LNHDA, CDR2 SQIVND (reference sequence). CDR3 length: 16 amino acids. J lost 4 bases, V lost 3 bases, and 5 bases had no gene match. CDR3 region: CASSIGQGEVTGELFF. The CDR3 DNA reads TGTGCCAGTAGTATCGGACAGGGGGAAGTCACCGGGGAGCTGTTTTTT.

The gene calls are TRBV5-1 and TRBJ2-2; TRBD2 matches at 12 bases. Germline V gene sequence: CDR1 SGHRS, CDR2 YFSETQ. This CDR3 spans 19 amino acids. The V segment lost 2 bases and the J segment 2 bases; nucleotides outside the gene matches: 10. The CDR3 loop reads CASSFPTSGRTGNTGELFF. The DNA for the CDR3 is TGCGCCAGCAGCTTTCCGACTAGCGGGAGAACGGGTAACACCGGGGAGCTGTTTTTT.

This rearrangement joins TRBV4-3 to TRBJ2-7; D perhaps matches TRBD1 (5 bases). The CDR3 runs 13 residues. Germline V gene lookup returns CDR1 LGHNA and CDR2 YSLEER. Deletions cut 1 base from V and 5 bases from J, with 9 bases between. CDR3 region: CASSQVAGNEQYF. CDR3 in DNA: TGCGCCAGCAGCCAAGTAGCAGGGAACGAGCAGTACTTC.

This chain connects TRBV7-9 to TRBJ1-4; 7 bases fit TRBD1. The CDR3 spans 13 residues. Germline V gene sequence: CDR1 SEHNR, CDR2 FQNEAQ (reference sequence). After removal of 5 bases from V and 5 bases from J, the junction contained 2 bases not matched to a gene. The CDR3: CASSRQGNEKLFF. CDR3 DNA: TGTGCCAGCAGCCGACAGGGAAATGAAAAACTGTTTTTT.

V usage is TRBV27 and J usage is TRBJ1-3, with 7 bases fitting TRBD1. Germline assignment: CDR1 MNHEY and CDR2 SMNVEV (reference sequence). V lost 0 bases, J lost 4 bases, and 15 bases stayed unmatched. The length of the CDR3 is 19 residues. In nucleotides, the CDR3 is TGTGCCAGCAGTTTATCCCCCCTAAACAGGGGACGAGCGGGAAACACCATATATTTT. Its protein is CASSLSPLNRGRAGNTIYF.

The chain couples TRBV10-1 to TRBJ1-1; D is unclear. Trimming stripped 3 bases from V and 1 base from J, with 6 bases between. This CDR3 is built from 13 residues. Germline V lookup: CDR1 WNHNN, CDR2 SYGVQD (reference sequence). CDR3 DNA sequence: TGCGCCAGCAGTGAATGGGAGAACACTGAAGCTTTCTTT. This gives the protein CASSEWENTEAFF.

The V and J genes are TRBV30 and TRBJ2-2; 10 nucleotides agree with TRBD2. Germline V lookup: CDR1 GTSNPN, CDR2 SVGIG (reference sequence). The CDR3 extends over 17 amino acids. V dropped 3 bases and J dropped 4; count of bases not matched to a gene: 11. The CDR3 reads CAWSRLAGVWSTGELFF. DNA for the CDR3: TGTGCCTGGAGCCGGCTAGCGGGAGTATGGAGCACCGGGGAGCTGTTTTTT.

The gene calls are TRBV30 and TRBJ1-3; possibly TRBD1 for D (5 bases). The CDR3 totals 14 residues. Germline V CDR1 and CDR2: GTSNPN, SVGIG (reference sequence). V lost 0 bases to trimming and J lost 5 bases, with 11 bases between them. CDR3 coding DNA: TGTGCCTGGAGTGTACCCGGACAACGAAACACCATATATTTT. This gives the protein CAWSVPGQRNTIYF.

The rearrangement joins TRBV5-8 to TRBJ2-5, with no clear D. Germline CDR1 SGHTS, CDR2 YDEGEE. Trimming shortened V by 7 bases and J by 4 bases, and 8 bases separated the two germline ends. CDR3 length: 11 residues. As DNA, the CDR3 is TGTGCCAGCCGTATTGTAGAGACCCAGTACTTC. This encodes CASRIVETQYF.

This chain uses TRBV9 with TRBJ2-5; tentatively, D is TRBD1 or TRBD2 (5 bases each). CDR3 length equals 12 residues. Germline lookup yields CDR1 SGDLS and CDR2 YYNGEE. V was shortened by 3 bases and J by 5 bases, with 8 bases between the two germline ends. The CDR3 region has the DNA TGTGCCAGCAGCGGCGAGGGGGAGACCCAGTACTTC. Translation gives CASSGEGETQYF.

The chain carries TRBV6-5 and TRBJ2-5, with D possibly TRBD2 on 7 matching bases. The DNA matches TRBJ2-7 better at its end, which makes the J call doubtful. The germline V gene has CDR1 MNHEY and CDR2 SVGAGI. The CDR3 totals 15 residues. This CDR3 is CASSPSAGAYYEQYF. CDR3 bases: TGTGCCAGCAGCCCCTCGGCGGGGGCCTACTACGAGCAGTACTTC.

The V gene is TRBV30, the J gene TRBJ2-1; 7 bases are a match to TRBD2. The V gene end was trimmed by 5 bases and the J gene end by 0 bases; junction bases not matched to a gene: 4. The CDR3 spans 14 residues. From germline, CDR1 is GTSNPN and CDR2 SVGIG (reference sequence). The CDR3 DNA follows: TGTGCCTGGTCTGGGAGGGTCTCCTACAATGAGCAGTTCTTC. Amino acid sequence: CAWSGRVSYNEQFF.

This clone has only a few counts. DNA for the CDR3: TGTGCCAGCAGCTTGGGAGAGGGGGCGATGACTGAAGCTTTCTTT. Amino acid sequence: CASSLGEGAMTEAFF. The chain couples TRBV5-6 to TRBJ1-1; 7 bases map to TRBD1. V lost 0 bases, J lost 5 bases, and 7 bases stayed unmatched. CDR1 is SGHDT, CDR2 YYEEEE, per germline. The CDR3 loop spans 15 amino acids.

The rearrangement joins TRBV7-8 to TRBJ1-2, with TRBD1 as a possible D gene (5 bases). This CDR3 comprises 15 residues. The V end lost 1 base, the J end lost 1 base, and 10 bases lay between the germline ends. Germline V lookup: CDR1 SGHVS, CDR2 FQNEAQ. The CDR3 DNA reads TGTGCCAGCAGCTTAGGACAGTACCTTAACTATGGCTACACCTTC. It translates to CASSLGQYLNYGYTF.

This clone has a handful of counts. The chain couples TRBV7-2 to TRBJ1-5; D is undetermined. V shed 4 bases and J shed 3 bases, with 19 bases lying between them. Germline values: CDR1 SGHTA, CDR2 FQGNSA. This CDR3 is 17 amino acids long. CDR3 in amino acids: CASSSGDGGRANQPQHF. Written as DNA, the CDR3 is TGTGCCAGCAGCTCTGGGGATGGAGGGAGGGCCAATCAGCCCCAGCATTTT.

The rearrangement uses TRBV27 and TRBJ1-1; D not resolved. The CDR3 extends over 12 amino acids. The ends were cut back, 0 bases at V and 4 bases at J, with 3 bases in the middle. Germline CDR1 MNHEY, CDR2 SMNVEV (reference sequence). The CDR3 spells CASSLSGTEAFF. The CDR3, as DNA: TGTGCCAGCAGTTTATCGGGCACTGAAGCTTTCTTT.

V gene TRBV19 combines with J gene TRBJ1-1; D possibly corresponds to TRBD1 (5 bases). The V end lost 5 bases, the J end lost 3 bases, and 10 bases lay between the germline ends. The CDR3 is 13 residues long. Germline CDR1 and CDR2: LNHDA and SQIVND (reference sequence). The CDR3 loop reads CASSQQGYTEAFF. CDR3 nucleotides: TGTGCCAGTAGTCAGCAGGGATACACTGAAGCTTTCTTT.

The chain uses TRBV5-1 and TRBJ2-1; D call uncertain. Germline V gene sequence: CDR1 SGHRS, CDR2 YFSETQ. The CDR3 totals 14 residues. V dropped 0 bases and J dropped 4 bases, with 8 bases sitting between them. The CDR3 region has the DNA TGCGCCAGCAGCTTGGACACCCTTTACAATGAGCAGTTCTTC. Residues: CASSLDTLYNEQFF.

The rearrangement joins TRBV5-1 to TRBJ2-1; no reliable D call. The CDR3 consists of 12 residues. The germline V and J ends were trimmed by 0 bases and 9 bases, with 7 bases remaining between them. Germline values: CDR1 SGHRS, CDR2 YFSETQ. The CDR3 DNA is TGCGCCAGCAGCTTGGAAGCGCGTGAGCAGTTCTTC. Translated: CASSLEAREQFF. Full variable domain (remainder filled in from reference TRBV5-1 and TRBJ2-1): KAGVTQTPRYLIKTRGQQVTLSCSPISGHRSVSWYQQTPGQGLQFLFEYFSETQRNKGNFPGRFSGRQFSNSRSEMNVSTLELGDSALYLCASSLEAREQFFGPGTRLTVL.

The rearrangement links TRBV27 to TRBJ2-3; 9 positions agree with TRBD2. The germline CDR1 and CDR2 sequences are MNHEY and SMNVEV (reference sequence). The CDR3 is 13 amino acids. Losses at the gene ends were 11 bases for V and 4 bases for J; bases not matched to a gene: 7. CDR3 DNA: TGTGCCGCCCGGGGACTAGCTTCAGATACGCAGTATTTT. It is translated as CAARGLASDTQYF.

The genes are TRBV5-4 and TRBJ1-1, with D possibly being TRBD1 (5 bases). The CDR3 is made up of 19 amino acids. Trimming pared 4 bases from V and 1 base from J, leaving 26 bases between. Germline V gene data show CDR1 as SGHNT and CDR2 as YYREEE (reference sequence). The CDR3 here is CASSPPRAAKGKRNTEAFF. The CDR3 DNA reads as TGTGCCAGCAGCCCCCCAAGGGCAGCGAAGGGGAAGAGGAACACTGAAGCTTTCTTT.

J is TRBJ2-2 and V is TRBV15; a weak D match, TRBD2 (5 bases). Germline lookup yields CDR1 LNHNV and CDR2 YYDKDF (reference sequence). With 0 bases removed from V and 2 bases from J, the gap between germline ends came to 13 bases. The length of the CDR3 is 17 residues. The CDR3 DNA is TGTGCCACCAGCAGAGATGGGGAGACAAAAAACACCGGGGAGCTGTTTTTT. The encoded protein is CATSRDGETKNTGELFF.

V and J are TRBV4-1 and TRBJ2-3; D uncertain. Per the germline V gene, CDR1 is MGHRA and CDR2 is YSYEKL. The V and J ends lost 0 bases and 0 bases respectively, with 4 bases between them. The CDR3 is 14 residues long. The CDR3 loop reads CASSQERSTDTQYF. Written as DNA, the CDR3 is TGCGCCAGCAGCCAAGAGAGAAGCACAGATACGCAGTATTTT.